The present T cell receptor (beta chain) was sequenced within a study of Graves' ophthalmopathy and Graves' hyperthyroidism. The germline V and J ends were trimmed by 5 bases and 5 bases, with 15 bases remaining between them. The CDR3 contains 14 residues. The germline V gene has CDR1 SNHLY and CDR2 FYNNEI. Study-level findings and limits: The majority of expanded thyroid clonotypes above 0.001 frequency also occurred in blood. Between ophthalmopathy and stable hyperthyroidism, a 13-signature model drew a separation with around 90% sensitivity and around 80% specificity.

As to this clonotype: Its antigen is as yet unknown.

Other autoimmune diseases, uncontrolled infections, pregnancy and lactation each led to patient exclusion. RNA transcripts provided the template for amplifying TCR beta CDR3 regions. The authors performed first-round RT-PCR with HTBI primers and then a second-round multiplex PCR. Using its own MiXCR run on the multiplex PCR reads, TCRdb lists one record per CDR3 protein. The data contain about 700,000 distinct CDR3 sequences, about two fifths of them seen just once; the ten biggest clones take up around 3%. The chain is built from TRBV2 and TRBJ1-1; D is unresolved. Input material: peripheral blood. This clonotype originated in an adult man with Graves' ophthalmopathy. The CDR3: CASSSRATGTEAFF. CDR3 DNA: TGTGCCAGCAGTTCAAGGGCCACGGGGACTGAAGCTTTCTTT.